This entry features one TCR beta chain sequence. The antigen remains undetermined. This entry belongs to a study of OX40 agonist ivuxolimab in advanced cancers. Study at large: Participants averaged approximately 60 years of age (range about 23 to 80) and were around 83% male. One patient with hepatocellular carcinoma and two with cutaneous melanoma, three in all, had partial responses.

Prior autoimmune disease or systemic immunosuppression barred patients. The method was immunoSEQ multiplex PCR; TCRdb's version includes in-frame clones alone and lacks a portion of them. The table lists 70,000 to 90,000 clones, around four fifths of them singletons. Broader study findings: Compared with CD4+, CD8+ T cells on average had more expanded clones.

This CDR3 has 15 residues. CDR1 and CDR2 from the germline V gene are MNHEY and SVGAGI. V lost 2 bases to trimming and J lost 0 bases, with 9 bases between them. The source of this sequence is an adult with an advanced solid tumor such as melanoma, head and neck, liver or kidney cancer. V and J are TRBV6-5 and TRBJ2-3, with D uncertain. The specimen comprised CD4+ or CD8+ T cells sorted from blood, sampled in a trial of the OX40 agonist ivuxolimab. The CDR3 loop reads CASSYNWLSTDTQYF. CDR3 nucleotides: TGTGCCAGCAGTTACAACTGGTTAAGCACAGATACGCAGTATTTT.